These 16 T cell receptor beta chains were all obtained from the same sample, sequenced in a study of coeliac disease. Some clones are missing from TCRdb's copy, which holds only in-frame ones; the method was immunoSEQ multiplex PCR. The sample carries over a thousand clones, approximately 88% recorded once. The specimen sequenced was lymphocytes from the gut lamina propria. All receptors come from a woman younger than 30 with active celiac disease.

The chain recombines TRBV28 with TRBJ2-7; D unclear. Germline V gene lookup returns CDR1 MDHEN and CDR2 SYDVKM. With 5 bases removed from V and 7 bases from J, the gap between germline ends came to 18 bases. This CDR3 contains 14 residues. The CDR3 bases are TGTGCCAGCAGTCCCCTTCCCCTGCGTTGGGAGCAGTACTTC. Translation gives CASSPLPLRWEQYF.

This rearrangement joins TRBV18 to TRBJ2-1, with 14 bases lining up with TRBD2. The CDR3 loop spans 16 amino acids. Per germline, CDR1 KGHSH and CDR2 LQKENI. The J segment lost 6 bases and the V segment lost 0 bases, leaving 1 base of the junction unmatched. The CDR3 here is CASSPPGLAGVNEQFF. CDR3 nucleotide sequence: TGTGCCAGCTCACCACCGGGACTAGCGGGAGTCAATGAGCAGTTCTTC.

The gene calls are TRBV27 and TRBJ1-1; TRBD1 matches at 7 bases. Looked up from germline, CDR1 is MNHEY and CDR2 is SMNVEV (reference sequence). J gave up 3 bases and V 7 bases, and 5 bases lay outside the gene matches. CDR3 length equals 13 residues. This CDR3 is CASTTGVHTEAFF. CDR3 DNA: TGTGCCAGCACTACAGGGGTCCACACTGAAGCTTTCTTT.

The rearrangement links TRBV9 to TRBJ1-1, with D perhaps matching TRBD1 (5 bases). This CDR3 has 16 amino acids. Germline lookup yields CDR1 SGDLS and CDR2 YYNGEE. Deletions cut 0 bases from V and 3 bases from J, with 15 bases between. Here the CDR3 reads CASSVGIYEGDTEAFF. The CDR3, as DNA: TGTGCCAGCAGCGTAGGTATTTACGAAGGGGACACTGAAGCTTTCTTT.

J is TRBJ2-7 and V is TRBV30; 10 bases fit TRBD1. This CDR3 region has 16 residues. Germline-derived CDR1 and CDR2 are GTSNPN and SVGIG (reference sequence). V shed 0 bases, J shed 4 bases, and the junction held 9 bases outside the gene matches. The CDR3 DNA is TGTGCCTGGAGTGTAAAGTCGCCGGGACAGGGGTACGAGCAGTACTTC. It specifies CAWSVKSPGQGYEQYF.

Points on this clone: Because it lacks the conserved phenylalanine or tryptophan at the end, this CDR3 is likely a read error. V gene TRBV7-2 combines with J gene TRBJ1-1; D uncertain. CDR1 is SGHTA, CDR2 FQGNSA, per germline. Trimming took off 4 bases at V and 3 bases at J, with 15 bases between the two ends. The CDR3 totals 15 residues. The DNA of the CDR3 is TGTGCCAGCAGCTCACAGAGTACGGTGGACACTGAAGCTTTCTCT. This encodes CASSSQSTVDTEAFS.

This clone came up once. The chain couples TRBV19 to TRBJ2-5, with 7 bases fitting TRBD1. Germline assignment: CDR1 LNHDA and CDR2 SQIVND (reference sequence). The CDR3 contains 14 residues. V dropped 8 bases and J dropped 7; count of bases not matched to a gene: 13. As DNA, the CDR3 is TGTGCCAGTGCTCCAACAGGGGATCCTAGGACCCAGTACTTC. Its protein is CASAPTGDPRTQYF.

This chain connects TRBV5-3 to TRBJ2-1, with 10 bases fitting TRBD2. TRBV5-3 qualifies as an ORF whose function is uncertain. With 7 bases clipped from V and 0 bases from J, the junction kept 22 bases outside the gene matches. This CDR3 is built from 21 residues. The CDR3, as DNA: TGTGCCAGACGACGGACAGCCGGACTAGCGGCCGATTCCAGCTCCTACAATGAGCAGTTCTTC. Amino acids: CARRRTAGLAADSSSYNEQFF.

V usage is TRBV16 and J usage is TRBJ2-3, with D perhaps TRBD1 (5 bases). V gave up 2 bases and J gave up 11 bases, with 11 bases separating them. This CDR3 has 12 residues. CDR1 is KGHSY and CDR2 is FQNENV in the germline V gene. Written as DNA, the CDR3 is TGTGCCAGCAGCCAAGTGCAGGGTCGGCAGTATTTT. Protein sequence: CASSQVQGRQYF.

This chain's CDR3 is CASSETGLADNEQFF. CDR3 sequence (DNA): TGTGCCAGCAGTGAAACAGGACTAGCGGACAATGAGCAGTTCTTC. This chain connects TRBV28 to TRBJ2-1, with 10 positions matching TRBD2. CDR3 length: 15 amino acids. Per germline, CDR1 MDHEN and CDR2 SYDVKM. The ends lost 5 bases at V and 5 bases at J; junction bases unmatched: 6.

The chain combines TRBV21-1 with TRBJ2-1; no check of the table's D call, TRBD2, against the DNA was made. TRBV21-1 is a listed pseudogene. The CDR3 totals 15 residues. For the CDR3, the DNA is TGTGCCAGCAGCAAAGAAACCCGGGAGGGCAATGAGCAGTTCTTC. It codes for CASSKETREGNEQFF.

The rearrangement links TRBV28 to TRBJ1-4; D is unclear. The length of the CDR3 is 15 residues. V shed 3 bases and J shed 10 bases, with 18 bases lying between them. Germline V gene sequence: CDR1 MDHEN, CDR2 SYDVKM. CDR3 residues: CASSLDSEALGKLFF. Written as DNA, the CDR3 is TGTGCCAGCAGTTTGGACTCCGAGGCCCTGGGAAAACTGTTTTTT.

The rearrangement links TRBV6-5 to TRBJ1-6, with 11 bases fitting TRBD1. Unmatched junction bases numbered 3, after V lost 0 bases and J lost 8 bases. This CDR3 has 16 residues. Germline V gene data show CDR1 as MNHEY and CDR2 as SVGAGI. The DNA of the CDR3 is TGTGCCAGCAGTTACTCGAGGACAGGGGGCTATTCACCCCTCCACTTT. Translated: CASSYSRTGGYSPLHF.

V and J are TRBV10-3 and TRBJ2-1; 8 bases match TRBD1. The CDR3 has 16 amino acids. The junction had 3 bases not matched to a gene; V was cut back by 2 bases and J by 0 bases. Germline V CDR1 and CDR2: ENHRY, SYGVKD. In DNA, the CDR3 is TGTGCCATCAGTGAGCACAGGGGGAGCTCCTACAATGAGCAGTTCTTC. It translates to CAISEHRGSSYNEQFF.

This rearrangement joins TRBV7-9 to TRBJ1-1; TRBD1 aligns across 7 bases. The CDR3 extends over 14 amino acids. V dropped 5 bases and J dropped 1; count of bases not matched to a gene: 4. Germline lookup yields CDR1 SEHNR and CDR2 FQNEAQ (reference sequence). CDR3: CASSRGQKNTEAFF. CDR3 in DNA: TGTGCCAGCAGCCGGGGACAGAAGAACACTGAAGCTTTCTTT.

In DNA form, the CDR3 reads TGTGCCAGCAGCTTGCCAGGGGGCGTCTATGGCTACACCTTC. Translating it yields CASSLPGGVYGYTF. This chain links TRBV5-6 with TRBJ1-2, with 8 bases matching TRBD1. With V trimmed by 1 base and J by 4 bases, 3 bases remained unmatched. This CDR3 has 14 residues. CDR1 is SGHDT, CDR2 YYEEEE, per germline.